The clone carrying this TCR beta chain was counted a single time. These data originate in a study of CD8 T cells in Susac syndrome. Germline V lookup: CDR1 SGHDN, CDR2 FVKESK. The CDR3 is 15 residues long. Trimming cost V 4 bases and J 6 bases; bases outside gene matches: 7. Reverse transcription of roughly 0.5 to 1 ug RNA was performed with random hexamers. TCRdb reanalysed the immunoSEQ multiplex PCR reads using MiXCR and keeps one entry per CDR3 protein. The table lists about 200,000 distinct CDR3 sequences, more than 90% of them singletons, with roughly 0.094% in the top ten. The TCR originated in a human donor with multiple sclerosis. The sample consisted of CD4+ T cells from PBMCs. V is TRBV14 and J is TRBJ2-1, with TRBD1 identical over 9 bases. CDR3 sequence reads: CASSPTGQGLNEQFF. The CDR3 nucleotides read TGTGCCAGCAGCCCCACGGGACAGGGTCTCAATGAGCAGTTCTTC.